This TCR beta chain was sequenced in a study of T-cell memory formation after mild COVID-19. V was cut by 4 bases and J by 0 bases, with 10 bases left in between. Germline V gene data show CDR1 as KGHDR and CDR2 as SFDVKD. The CDR3 runs 15 residues. Using its own MiXCR run on the 5' RACE reads, TCRdb lists one record per CDR3 protein. This table has more than 350,000 distinct CDR3 sequences, approximately 21% appearing once. The J gene is TRBJ2-3, the V gene TRBV24-1, with D possibly TRBD2 on 5 matching bases. The sequence was obtained from an adult woman who had mild COVID-19 (a few samples of this study predate the infection). Cell type and time point are not known. Sequenced input: PBMCs or a T cell subset sorted from them (not recorded which). The CDR3 DNA sequence: TGTGCCACCAGTGACCCAAGGACTAGCACAGATACGCAGTATTTT. Its translation is CATSDPRTSTDTQYF.